This entry lists 23 T cell receptor beta chains sequenced from one sample in a study of regulatory T cells in long-lasting Graves disease. Indicated time point: newly diagnosed GD, antithyroid drugs for less than 3 months. Scientists built the TCR library using RNA that was extracted from PBMCs. Sequencing libraries for TCR beta were prepared with iRepertoire HTBI primers and Arm-PCR of CDR3 regions. TCRdb fed the multiplex PCR reads into MiXCR, producing one record per CDR3 protein. The repertoire holds roughly 420,000 distinct CDR3 sequences, with about 15% as singletons. These same data were also listed under a study on T cells in Graves' hyperthyroidism and ophthalmopathy.

This specimen was peripheral blood mononuclear cells (PBMCs), taken at new diagnosis, from a patient treated with antithyroid drugs. The source of these receptors is a woman under 30 with Graves disease.

This chain connects TRBV5-1 to TRBJ2-2, with TRBD1 matching over 9 bases. The CDR3 spans 15 residues. V lost 4 bases to trimming and J lost 8 bases; unmatched junction nucleotides: 9. Per germline, CDR1 SGHRS and CDR2 YFSETQ. The CDR3 bases are TGCGCCAGCAGCCCGTTGGACAGGGGTACAGGGGAGCTGTTTTTT. This translates into CASSPLDRGTGELFF.

The table lists this clonotype with many counts. The V and J genes are TRBV2 and TRBJ2-7; 9 bases fit TRBD1. Germline loops: CDR1 SNHLY, CDR2 FYNNEI. V dropped 7 bases and J dropped 3; count of bases not matched to a gene: 7. This CDR3 spans 14 amino acids. DNA of the CDR3: TGTGCCAGCAATCCACAGGGGGCGGTCTACGAGCAGTACTTC. It yields the protein CASNPQGAVYEQYF.

The chain employs TRBV20-1 and TRBJ1-1; D is undetermined. V gave up 4 bases and J gave up 5 bases, with 17 bases separating them. CDR1 is DFQATT, CDR2 SNEGSKA, per germline (reference sequence). The CDR3 has 14 amino acids. The DNA of the CDR3 is TGCAGTGCTATGAACCGGCCTGGATGGACTGAAGCTTTCTTT. Amino acid sequence: CSAMNRPGWTEAFF.

This clonotype was counted only a few times. The chain carries TRBV6-2 or TRBV6-3 and TRBJ1-3; TRBD1 matches at 7 bases. V shed 6 bases, J shed 6 bases, and the junction held 8 bases outside the gene matches. The germline V gene encodes CDR1 MNHEY and CDR2 SVGEGT. This CDR3 region has 14 residues. The CDR3 reads CASRPPGQLNTIYF. In DNA form, the CDR3 reads TGTGCCAGCAGACCACCGGGACAGTTAAACACCATATATTTT.

This clonotype has just a few counts. The chain recombines TRBV19 with TRBJ2-6, with unresolved D. Trimming stripped 7 bases from V and 0 bases from J, with 16 bases between. Germline loops: CDR1 LNHDA, CDR2 SQIVND (reference sequence). The CDR3 contains 17 residues. The CDR3 DNA reads as TGTGCCAGTACCAAAATAGGGTTCAGCTCTGGGGCCAACGTCCTGACTTTC. Amino acids: CASTKIGFSSGANVLTF.

In this sample, this clonotype turned up a few times. The gene calls are TRBV19 and TRBJ2-3; TRBD2 might be the D (6 bases). CDR3 length: 14 residues. V lost 6 bases to trimming and J lost 2 bases, with 12 bases between them. CDR1 and CDR2 (germline): LNHDA, SQIVND (reference sequence). CDR3 sequence reads: CASSPQRVTDTQYF. CDR3 in DNA: TGTGCCAGTAGCCCCCAGCGGGTCACAGATACGCAGTATTTT.

The sample holds a few counts of this clonotype. The CDR3 DNA follows: TGTGCCAGCAGTTTAGTAGAGGCTAGCGGGGGATGGGCCTCCTACAATGAGCAGTTCTTC. As protein: CASSLVEASGGWASYNEQFF. V and J are TRBV28 and TRBJ2-1; 10 nucleotides align to TRBD2. The CDR3 covers 20 residues. Per the germline V gene, CDR1 is MDHEN and CDR2 is SYDVKM. V shed 2 bases, J shed 0 bases, and the junction held 13 bases outside the gene matches.

There are many counts of this clonotype. The CDR3 coding sequence is TGTGCCTGGACCCCGGGCCGCTCAGGGGGCACTGAAGCTTTCTTT. Protein: CAWTPGRSGGTEAFF. This chain connects TRBV30 to TRBJ1-1; 7 bases line up with TRBD1. The CDR3 totals 15 residues. With 4 bases clipped from V and 4 bases from J, the junction kept 12 bases outside the gene matches. CDR1 is GTSNPN and CDR2 is SVGIG in the germline V gene (reference sequence).

The V gene is TRBV5-1, the J gene TRBJ2-2; 7 bases map to TRBD2. Germline assignment: CDR1 SGHRS and CDR2 YFSETQ. This CDR3 is 15 amino acids long. The V gene end was trimmed by 2 bases and the J gene end by 7 bases; junction bases not matched to a gene: 8. The CDR3 DNA is TGCGCCAGCAGCTTTGGATTAGCGGGTGTCGGGGAGCTGTTTTTT. Its protein is CASSFGLAGVGELFF.

This chain uses TRBV9 with TRBJ2-1, with 14 bases matching TRBD2. Germline-derived CDR1 and CDR2 are SGDLS and YYNGEE. The CDR3 contains 17 residues. The V gene end was trimmed by 3 bases and the J gene end by 7 bases; junction bases not matched to a gene: 9. CDR3 DNA sequence: TGTGCCAGCAGCGGAGGGTGGACTAGCGGGAGGAAAAATGAGCAGTTCTTC. This encodes CASSGGWTSGRKNEQFF. The complete variable domain, with remaining parts taken from reference TRBV9 and TRBJ2-1, reads DSGVTQTPKHLITATGQRVTLRCSPRSGDLSVYWYQQSLDQGLQFLIQYYNGEERAKGNILERFSAQQFPDLHSELNLSSLELGDSALYFCASSGGWTSGRKNEQFFGPGTRLTVL.

At least ten counts were recorded for this clonotype. CDR3 protein: CASSLLGLAGIYNEQFF. The CDR3 DNA sequence: TGTGCCAGCAGTTTATTGGGACTAGCGGGAATCTACAATGAGCAGTTCTTC. V is TRBV28 and J is TRBJ2-1; TRBD2 matches 13 bases. Trimming took 1 base from V and 3 from J; bases not matched to a gene: 3. The germline V gene has CDR1 MDHEN and CDR2 SYDVKM. This CDR3 comprises 17 residues. Full variable domain (missing parts from reference TRBV28 and TRBJ2-1): DVKVTQSSRYLVKRTGEKVFLECVQDMDHENMFWYRQDPGLGLRLIYFSYDVKMKEKGDIPEGYSVSREKKERFSLILESASTNQTSMYLCASSLLGLAGIYNEQFFGPGTRLTVL.

Turning to this clonotype: A much larger clone differs by one base, so this may be a read error. This chain uses TRBV7-8 with TRBJ2-3, with 8 bases matching TRBD2. The junction had 15 bases not matched to a gene; V was cut back by 2 bases and J by 2 bases. This CDR3 spans 19 amino acids. CDR1 is SGHVS and CDR2 is FQNEAQ in the germline V gene. CDR3 in amino acids: CASSLRGLGGGSNTDTQYF. CDR3 bases: TGTGCCAGCAGCTTAAGGGGACTAGGAGGGGGTTCTAACACAGATACGCAGTATTTT. The full variable domain, completed using reference TRBV7-8 and TRBJ2-3, is GAGVSQSPRYKVAKRGQDVALRCDPISGHVSLFWYQQALGQGPEFLTYFQNEAQLDKSGLPSDRFFAERPEGSVSTLKIQRTQQEDSAVYLCASSLRGLGGGSNTDTQYFGPGTRLTVL.

This clonotype has ten or more counts. The chain combines TRBV7-9 with TRBJ2-7; D is unresolved. Germline loops: CDR1 SEHNR, CDR2 FQNEAQ (reference sequence). CDR3 length: 14 amino acids. V was clipped by 4 bases and J by 1 base, with 11 bases between them. The CDR3 sequence is CASSSTTVSYEQYF. The CDR3 nucleotides are TGTGCCAGCAGCTCCACAACGGTGTCCTACGAGCAGTACTTC.

In its sample, this clonotype was seen many times. J is TRBJ2-7 and V is TRBV10-1; 7 bases line up with TRBD1. The CDR3 runs to 15 residues. Unmatched junction bases numbered 5, after V lost 3 bases and J lost 0 bases. Germline V gives CDR1 WNHNN, CDR2 SYGVQD (reference sequence). The CDR3 nucleotides read TGCGCCAGCAGTGAAAAGGGGACAGACTCCTACGAGCAGTACTTC. Amino acid sequence: CASSEKGTDSYEQYF.

This clonotype was seen at least ten times. The V and J genes are TRBV6-1 and TRBJ2-1; TRBD1 aligns across 8 bases. J lost 2 bases, V lost 5 bases, and 2 bases had no gene match. This CDR3 is built from 14 residues. The V gene's germline CDR1 is MNHNS and CDR2 SASEGT. In DNA form, the CDR3 reads TGTGCCAGCAGTACAGGGGGTACCTACAATGAGCAGTTCTTC. It encodes CASSTGGTYNEQFF.

This clonotype was observed a few times. Written as DNA, the CDR3 is TGTGCCAGCAGCTTCGGACACACTAATGAAAAACTGTTTTTT. It encodes CASSFGHTNEKLFF. J is TRBJ1-4 and V is TRBV7-2; D perhaps matches TRBD1 (5 bases). This CDR3 is built from 14 residues. Germline V gives CDR1 SGHTA, CDR2 FQGNSA. Between the trimmed V and J ends, which lost 3 bases and 2 bases, there was a span of 7 bases.

The V call is TRBV10-1, the J call TRBJ1-6; TRBD1 is a possible D gene (5 bases). Germline V gene data show CDR1 as WNHNN and CDR2 as SYGVQD (reference sequence). This CDR3 region has 15 residues. V lost 7 bases, J lost 1 base, and 11 bases lay in between. The chain's CDR3 is CASNGQGSYNSPLHF. CDR3 in DNA: TGCGCCAGCAACGGGCAGGGATCCTATAATTCACCCCTCCACTTT.

This clonotype was seen only a few times. The genes are TRBV6-2 or TRBV6-3 and TRBJ2-1, with D possibly called TRBD1 or TRBD2 (6 bases each). CDR1 and CDR2 from the germline V gene are MNHEY and SVGEGT. V gave up 0 bases and J gave up 6 bases, with 9 bases separating them. The CDR3 is 14 amino acids. The CDR3 reads CASSYSGGGNEQFF. The CDR3 DNA reads as TGTGCCAGCAGTTACTCAGGAGGGGGCAATGAGCAGTTCTTC.

This clonotype has at least ten counts. This rearrangement joins TRBV29-1 to TRBJ2-7; D is possibly TRBD2 (6 bases). Germline V gene sequence: CDR1 SQVTM, CDR2 ANQGSEA. With 4 bases removed from V and 3 bases from J, the gap between germline ends came to 22 bases. The CDR3 spans 16 residues. The CDR3 spells CSVGAVFGGRSYEQYF. CDR3 nucleotide sequence: TGCAGCGTTGGGGCGGTTTTCGGGGGTCGCAGCTACGAGCAGTACTTC.

This clonotype was observed at least ten times. The J gene is TRBJ2-5, the V gene TRBV11-2; TRBD2 might be the D (6 bases). The germline gives CDR1 SGHAT, CDR2 FQNNGV. The CDR3 has 13 amino acids. Between the trimmed V and J ends, which lost 5 bases and 2 bases, there was a span of 9 bases. DNA for the CDR3: TGTGCCAGCAGCCGACTAGTACAAGAGACCCAGTACTTC. It yields the protein CASSRLVQETQYF.

This clonotype was counted between two and nine times. The chain joins TRBV14 to TRBJ2-2; TRBD2 matches at 7 bases. V shed 5 bases and J 6 bases; nucleotides not matched to a gene: 6. Germline CDR1 reads SGHDN; CDR2 reads FVKESK. CDR3 size: 14 residues. This chain's CDR3 is CASSGLVMAGELFF. CDR3 in DNA: TGTGCCAGCAGCGGACTAGTGATGGCCGGGGAGCTGTTTTTT. The full variable domain, completed using reference TRBV14 and TRBJ2-2, is EAGVTQFPSHSVIEKGQTVTLRCDPISGHDNLYWYRRVMGKEIKFLLHFVKESKQDESGMPNNRFLAERTGGTYSTLKVQPAELEDSGVYFCASSGLVMAGELFFGEGSRLTVL.

This clonotype was recorded a few times. The chain is built from TRBV3-1 and TRBJ2-7, with D tentatively TRBD1 (6 bases). Between the trimmed V and J ends, which lost 3 bases and 2 bases, there was a span of 11 bases. Germline V lookup: CDR1 LGHDT, CDR2 YNNKEL (reference sequence). The CDR3 contains 14 residues. CDR3 coding DNA: TGTGCCAGCAGCCATCGAGGGGGTCCCTACGAGCAGTACTTC. It codes for CASSHRGGPYEQYF.

This chain links TRBV30 with TRBJ2-1; D possibly matches TRBD1 or TRBD2 (5 bases each). V was shortened by 4 bases and J by 5 bases, with 18 bases between the two germline ends. CDR1 and CDR2 from the germline V gene are GTSNPN and SVGIG (reference sequence). There are 15 residues in the CDR3. CDR3: CAWTLLGTNNNEQFF. In nucleotides, the CDR3 is TGTGCCTGGACCCTTCTCGGGACGAATAACAATGAGCAGTTCTTC.